Listed below are T cell receptor beta chains from one sample, sequenced in a study of shared clonotypes between healthy human individuals. Using immunoSEQ multiplex PCR, the repertoire was profiled, and TCRdb retains in-frame clones only, with some absent. The sample has a few hundred thousand clones; less than 98% are singletons. Sequenced: naive CD4+ T cells sorted from blood. All receptors derive from a woman in her 30s in good health. Each CDR3 is given with its conserved first and last residue. The order of the fields is clone size, J gene, D gene, V gene, CDR3 DNA, CDR3 protein. A D gene is named only where the DNA matches it firmly. Size is omitted from some rows. Given values are once, few, many or a class for expanded clones.

abundance: NA
j_gene: TRBJ2-6
d_gene: TRBD2
v_gene: TRBV7-3
CDR3nt: TGTGCCAGCGGTAGCGGGAGGGCTGGGGCCAACGTCCTGACTTTC
CDR3aa: CASGSGRAGANVLTF

abundance: NA
j_gene: TRBJ2-5
d_gene: NA
v_gene: TRBV6-1
CDR3nt: TGTGCCAGCAGTGGTGGACAGATACCAGCTAGCGGACAAGAGACCCAGTACTTC
CDR3aa: CASSGGQIPASGQETQYF

abundance: NA
j_gene: TRBJ2-1
d_gene: NA
v_gene: TRBV4-1
CDR3nt: TGCGCCAGCAGCCAAGTTCAGGGAGTGGGGCTTACAATAAAGGATGAGCAGTTCTTC
CDR3aa: CASSQVQGVGLTIKDEQFF

abundance: NA
j_gene: TRBJ1-5
d_gene: TRBD1
v_gene: TRBV4-1
CDR3nt: TGCGCCAGCAGCCAAGGACAGGGGCAGTATCAGCCCCAGCATTTT
CDR3aa: CASSQGQGQYQPQHF

abundance: NA
j_gene: TRBJ2-6
d_gene: NA
v_gene: TRBV27
CDR3nt: TGTGCCAGCAGTTTTTTCAGACTCGGGGCCAACGTCCTGACTTTC
CDR3aa: CASSFFRLGANVLTF

abundance: once
j_gene: TRBJ2-5
d_gene: NA
v_gene: TRBV7-2
CDR3nt: TGTGCCAGCAGCTTAAGACTATCGATGACCTGGGAGACCCAGTACTTC
CDR3aa: CASSLRLSMTWETQYF

abundance: NA
j_gene: TRBJ2-5
d_gene: NA
v_gene: TRBV5-1
CDR3nt: TGCGCCAGCAGCCCAGGACACAACCAAGAGACCCAGTACTTC
CDR3aa: CASSPGHNQETQYF

abundance: NA
j_gene: TRBJ1-1
d_gene: NA
v_gene: TRBV28
CDR3nt: TGTGCCATCAATTCCGACAAGAACACTGAAGCTTTCTTT
CDR3aa: CAINSDKNTEAFF

abundance: NA
j_gene: TRBJ2-1
d_gene: NA
v_gene: TRBV5-1
CDR3nt: TGCGCCAGCAGCTTGTCAGAAGCTATATACAATGAGCAGTTCTTC
CDR3aa: CASSLSEAIYNEQFF

abundance: NA
j_gene: TRBJ2-1
d_gene: TRBD2
v_gene: TRBV18
CDR3nt: TGTGCCAGCTCAAGGCTAGCGGGAGATGAGCAGTTCTTC
CDR3aa: CASSRLAGDEQFF

abundance: once
j_gene: TRBJ1-5
d_gene: NA
v_gene: TRBV5-4
CDR3nt: TGTGCCAGCAGCTTGGACAGGGATAATCAGCCCCAGCATTTT
CDR3aa: CASSLDRDNQPQHF

abundance: few
j_gene: TRBJ2-7
d_gene: TRBD2
v_gene: TRBV7-2
CDR3nt: TGTGCCAGCAGCTCACTAGCGGGAGGCGCCTACGAGCAGTACTTC
CDR3aa: CASSSLAGGAYEQYF

abundance: NA
j_gene: TRBJ1-1
d_gene: NA
v_gene: TRBV19
CDR3nt: TGTGCCAGTAGTATAGATGGGGGCATGAACACTGAAGCTTTCTTT
CDR3aa: CASSIDGGMNTEAFF

abundance: NA
j_gene: TRBJ2-7
d_gene: NA
v_gene: TRBV19
CDR3nt: TGTGCCAGTAGTCCCCGGGACACAGCCTACGAGCAGTACTTC
CDR3aa: CASSPRDTAYEQYF

abundance: once
j_gene: TRBJ2-2
d_gene: NA
v_gene: TRBV25-1
CDR3nt: TGTGCCAGCACATTGCTGAACACCGGGGAGCTGTTTTTT
CDR3aa: CASTLLNTGELFF

abundance: NA
j_gene: TRBJ2-7
d_gene: TRBD2
v_gene: TRBV28
CDR3nt: TGTGCCAGCAGCCTCTGGACTAGCGGGAGCTACGAGCAGTACTTC
CDR3aa: CASSLWTSGSYEQYF

abundance: NA
j_gene: TRBJ2-7
d_gene: TRBD2
v_gene: TRBV18
CDR3nt: TGTGCCAGCTCACCAAATGACGGGGCGGGAGGGCCATGGTACGAGCAGTACTTC
CDR3aa: CASSPNDGAGGPWYEQYF

abundance: NA
j_gene: TRBJ1-6
d_gene: NA
v_gene: TRBV4-2
CDR3nt: TGTGCCAGCAGCCAAGATTGGAGGAATTCACCCCTCCACTTT
CDR3aa: CASSQDWRNSPLHF

abundance: NA
j_gene: TRBJ1-4
d_gene: NA
v_gene: TRBV6-5
CDR3nt: TGTGCCAGCAGCAGACAGGCCTATAATGAAAAACTGTTTTTT
CDR3aa: CASSRQAYNEKLFF

abundance: NA
j_gene: TRBJ1-1
d_gene: NA
v_gene: TRBV10-1
CDR3nt: TGCGCCAGCAGCCGCGACACAAACACTGAAGCTTTCTTT
CDR3aa: CASSRDTNTEAFF

abundance: NA
j_gene: TRBJ2-2
d_gene: TRBD2
v_gene: TRBV27
CDR3nt: TGTGCCAGCAGTTTACAGCGGGAAGGCGGGGAGCTGTTTTTT
CDR3aa: CASSLQREGGELFF

abundance: NA
j_gene: TRBJ1-5
d_gene: TRBD1
v_gene: TRBV11-1
CDR3nt: TGTGCCAGCAGCCCACAGGGGGATCAGCCCCAGCATTTT
CDR3aa: CASSPQGDQPQHF

abundance: NA
j_gene: TRBJ2-1
d_gene: NA
v_gene: TRBV28
CDR3nt: TGTGCCAGCAGTTTCTGGGGGGTCAATGAGCAGTTCTTC
CDR3aa: CASSFWGVNEQFF

abundance: NA
j_gene: TRBJ2-2
d_gene: NA
v_gene: TRBV10-1
CDR3nt: TGCGCCAGCAGTATAGCCAGAAACACCGGGGAGCTGTTTTTT
CDR3aa: CASSIARNTGELFF

abundance: NA
j_gene: TRBJ2-3
d_gene: TRBD2
v_gene: TRBV6-6
CDR3nt: TGTGCCAGCAGGGCTAGCGGGAGGGCCGGGACAGATACGCAGTATTTT
CDR3aa: CASRASGRAGTDTQYF

abundance: NA
j_gene: TRBJ1-6
d_gene: NA
v_gene: TRBV7-9
CDR3nt: TGTGCCAGCAGCTTACAAGGGGGGGTTGGGAATTCACCCCTCCACTTT
CDR3aa: CASSLQGGVGNSPLHF

abundance: NA
j_gene: TRBJ1-1
d_gene: NA
v_gene: TRBV28
CDR3nt: TGTGCCAGCAAAAACTACCGCAGGGGGAACACTGAAGCTTTCTTT
CDR3aa: CASKNYRRGNTEAFF

abundance: once
j_gene: TRBJ2-1
d_gene: TRBD2
v_gene: TRBV6-6
CDR3nt: TGTGCCAGCGAACCGGGACTACAGGCCTACAATGAGCAGTTCTTC
CDR3aa: CASEPGLQAYNEQFF

abundance: NA
j_gene: TRBJ2-7
d_gene: NA
v_gene: TRBV28
CDR3nt: TGTGCCAGCGGGAGGGCGGGGGCAGTCTACGAGCAGTACTTC
CDR3aa: CASGRAGAVYEQYF

abundance: NA
j_gene: TRBJ1-2
d_gene: NA
v_gene: TRBV2
CDR3nt: TGTGCCAGCAGTGAAGGCATAAGAAACTATGGCTACACCTTC
CDR3aa: CASSEGIRNYGYTF

abundance: once
j_gene: TRBJ2-7
d_gene: NA
v_gene: TRBV5-8
CDR3nt: TGTGCCAGCAGCTTGGCGGGTTTGGCTCTTGGCGAGCAGTACTTC
CDR3aa: CASSLAGLALGEQYF

abundance: NA
j_gene: TRBJ2-3
d_gene: TRBD2
v_gene: TRBV5-6
CDR3nt: TGTGCCAGCAGCTTGCGGACTAGCGGGGGAGATACGCAGTATTTT
CDR3aa: CASSLRTSGGDTQYF

abundance: once
j_gene: TRBJ1-1
d_gene: NA
v_gene: TRBV9
CDR3nt: TGTGCCAGCAGCGTATTAGGGAACACTGAAGCTTTCTTT
CDR3aa: CASSVLGNTEAFF

abundance: NA
j_gene: TRBJ2-5
d_gene: TRBD1
v_gene: TRBV9
CDR3nt: TGTGCCAGCAGCCTGACAGGGAAAGAGACCCAGTACTTC
CDR3aa: CASSLTGKETQYF

abundance: NA
j_gene: TRBJ2-4
d_gene: NA
v_gene: TRBV6-5
CDR3nt: TGTGCCAGCAGTTACTCGAGACAGAAAAACATTCAGTACTTC
CDR3aa: CASSYSRQKNIQYF

abundance: NA
j_gene: TRBJ1-6
d_gene: TRBD1
v_gene: TRBV4-2
CDR3nt: TGTGCCAGCAGTTCTGCTCCGGGACAGGGGAAATCACCCCTCCACTTT
CDR3aa: CASSSAPGQGKSPLHF

abundance: NA
j_gene: TRBJ2-1
d_gene: TRBD2
v_gene: TRBV7-2
CDR3nt: TGTGCCAGCAGCTTTGACGGGAGGATTAACAATGAGCAGTTCTTC
CDR3aa: CASSFDGRINNEQFF

abundance: NA
j_gene: TRBJ2-1
d_gene: TRBD2
v_gene: TRBV11-1
CDR3nt: TGTGCCAGCAGCCCCGGCCGACTAGCGATCTCCTACAATGAGCAGTTCTTC
CDR3aa: CASSPGRLAISYNEQFF

abundance: NA
j_gene: TRBJ2-6
d_gene: TRBD1
v_gene: TRBV2
CDR3nt: TGTGCCAGCAGGAGGACAGGGCCGAACTCTGGGGCCAACGTCCTGACTTTC
CDR3aa: CASRRTGPNSGANVLTF

abundance: NA
j_gene: TRBJ2-6
d_gene: TRBD1
v_gene: TRBV28
CDR3nt: TGTGCCAGCAGTTTACGACCGGGACAGGTCCTCTCTGGGGCCAACGTCCTGACTTTC
CDR3aa: CASSLRPGQVLSGANVLTF

abundance: NA
j_gene: TRBJ1-2
d_gene: NA
v_gene: TRBV2
CDR3nt: TGTGCCAGCAGTGTCGTGGGGGACTATGGCTACACCTTC
CDR3aa: CASSVVGDYGYTF

abundance: NA
j_gene: TRBJ2-3
d_gene: TRBD2
v_gene: TRBV18
CDR3nt: TGTGCCAGCTCACGAACTAGCGGGGCGGGCACAGATACGCAGTATTTT
CDR3aa: CASSRTSGAGTDTQYF

abundance: NA
j_gene: TRBJ2-1
d_gene: NA
v_gene: TRBV11-3
CDR3nt: TGTGCCAGCAGCTTTAGCTCCGATGAGCAGTTCTTC
CDR3aa: CASSFSSDEQFF

abundance: NA
j_gene: TRBJ2-7
d_gene: NA
v_gene: TRBV5-1
CDR3nt: TGCGCCAGCAGCCAAGACAGGAATTACGAGCAGTACTTC
CDR3aa: CASSQDRNYEQYF

abundance: NA
j_gene: TRBJ2-5
d_gene: TRBD1
v_gene: TRBV7-9
CDR3nt: TGTGCCAGCAGAGGGGGCTATCACCAAGAGACCCAGTACTTC
CDR3aa: CASRGGYHQETQYF

abundance: NA
j_gene: TRBJ2-1
d_gene: TRBD2
v_gene: TRBV19
CDR3nt: TGTGCCAGTAGTATAGACGGGACTAGCGGAGCCCCCCTTCCCTACAATGAGCAGTTCTTC
CDR3aa: CASSIDGTSGAPLPYNEQFF

abundance: NA
j_gene: TRBJ1-5
d_gene: NA
v_gene: TRBV18
CDR3nt: TGTGCCAGCTCCCCTATTAGCAATCAGCCCCAGCATTTT
CDR3aa: CASSPISNQPQHF

abundance: NA
j_gene: TRBJ1-1
d_gene: NA
v_gene: TRBV2
CDR3nt: TGTGCCAGCATTAACGGGAACACTGAAGCTTTCTTT
CDR3aa: CASINGNTEAFF

abundance: NA
j_gene: TRBJ1-2
d_gene: TRBD1
v_gene: TRBV6-1
CDR3nt: TGTGCCAGCAGTGGACAGGGGTTGGGCTACACCTTC
CDR3aa: CASSGQGLGYTF

abundance: NA
j_gene: TRBJ2-1
d_gene: TRBD2
v_gene: TRBV7-8
CDR3nt: TGTGCCAGCAGCCGTCACGGTAGCGGGAGAAGGGATGAGCAGTTCTTC
CDR3aa: CASSRHGSGRRDEQFF

abundance: NA
j_gene: TRBJ1-4
d_gene: TRBD1
v_gene: TRBV7-9
CDR3nt: TGTGCCAGCAGCCTAAGAGGGACAGTAGGGGAAAAACTGTTTTTT
CDR3aa: CASSLRGTVGEKLFF

abundance: once
j_gene: TRBJ2-7
d_gene: TRBD2
v_gene: TRBV6-1
CDR3nt: TGTGCCAGCAGGTCCGGGACTAGCGGGACCCAAGAGCAGTACTTC
CDR3aa: CASRSGTSGTQEQYF

abundance: NA
j_gene: TRBJ1-1
d_gene: TRBD1
v_gene: TRBV4-2
CDR3nt: TGTGCCAGCAGCCAAGATCTAACCAGGGGGCGAGGAGCTTTCTTT
CDR3aa: CASSQDLTRGRGAFF

abundance: NA
j_gene: TRBJ2-5
d_gene: TRBD1
v_gene: TRBV5-1
CDR3nt: TGCGCCAGCAGCGCGAACCCGACAGGGATCCAAGAGACCCAGTACTTC
CDR3aa: CASSANPTGIQETQYF

abundance: once
j_gene: TRBJ1-1
d_gene: TRBD1
v_gene: TRBV25-1
CDR3nt: TGTGCCAGCAAAGGACAGGGGATGAACACTGAAGCTTTCTTT
CDR3aa: CASKGQGMNTEAFF

abundance: NA
j_gene: TRBJ2-7
d_gene: TRBD2
v_gene: TRBV5-1
CDR3nt: TGCGCCAGCAGCTTGGGGCGGGAGGAATGGGACGAGCAGTACTTC
CDR3aa: CASSLGREEWDEQYF

abundance: NA
j_gene: TRBJ2-2
d_gene: NA
v_gene: TRBV5-1
CDR3nt: TGCGCCAGCAGCTTGAGTGGGGTGACCGGGGAGCTGTTTTTT
CDR3aa: CASSLSGVTGELFF

abundance: NA
j_gene: TRBJ1-5
d_gene: NA
v_gene: TRBV28
CDR3nt: TGTGCCAGCGAAGGACAGAGGAATCAGCCCCAGCATTTT
CDR3aa: CASEGQRNQPQHF

abundance: NA
j_gene: TRBJ2-3
d_gene: NA
v_gene: TRBV5-1
CDR3nt: TGCGCCAGCAATGAGGGCACAGATACGCAGTATTTT
CDR3aa: CASNEGTDTQYF